This TCR beta chain was identified in a study of blood T cell repertoires in COVID-19. Study-level background: The United States, Italy and Spain provided the acute and convalescent COVID-19 samples. PBMCs, B-cell-depleted T cells, or T cells provided the cDNA or gDNA that made up the material.

Germline CDR1 GTSNPN, CDR2 SVGIG (reference sequence). Trimming at V came to 3 bases and at J to 8 bases, leaving 14 bases not matched to a gene. CDR3 length: 16 residues. Per the authors' pipeline: Amplification of reference gene primers provided the estimated nucleated cell counts. TCRdb's copy holds only in-frame clones and misses some; the assay was immunoSEQ multiplex PCR. The V and J calls and the clone size are those of that table, but D and trimming were determined from the DNA. The table records tens of thousands of clones, around 90% of them present only once. Sequencing was done on a sample of peripheral blood. This chain joins TRBV30 and TRBJ1-4; 8 nucleotides agree with TRBD1. This receptor was taken from a woman of 80 years or more with acute or convalescent COVID-19. The CDR3 DNA reads as TGTGCCTGGAGCCCATACAGGGGGGACAGAGGGGAAAAACTGTTTTTT. Protein sequence: CAWSPYRGDRGEKLFF.